This TCR beta chain was documented in a study of vaccination effects on CD4 cells after COVID-19. This clone was observed a handful of times. The antigen is not known. CD4+ T cells specific for antigen were expanded with viral peptide pools by the ViraFEST assay before sequencing. Subsequent to a culture period of less than twelve days, CD4+ T cells were isolated. A positive SARS-CoV-2 PCR test fell between March and December 2020. Study observations and caveats: Marked clonal contraction was seen late after vaccination (in both infection- and vaccine-induced clones).

Sequenced by immunoSEQ multiplex PCR; TCRdb stores in-frame clones only, minus some. The sample has tens of thousands of clones; around 70% are singletons. Here the sequenced sample was CD4+ T cells from PBMCs cultured with HCoV-NL63 spike peptides, taken before COVID-19 vaccination. This TCR came from a human donor who had a prior SARS-CoV-2 infection.

Written as DNA, the CDR3 is TGTGCCAGCAGCTTATTAACAGGAGGGGAGCAGTACTTC. This sequence encodes CASSLLTGGEQYF. The chain has TRBV11-3 and TRBJ2-7, with TRBD2 as a possible D gene (6 bases). The CDR3 spans 13 residues. Germline CDR1 reads SGHNT; CDR2 reads YENEEA. V was trimmed by 2 bases and J by 7 bases, leaving 12 bases between them.